This T cell receptor beta chain was recovered during a study of T cell repertoires in MIS-A myocarditis (dated by TCRdb to between 2022 and 2023). The QIAamp DNA FFPE kit was used to extract genomic DNA from formalin-fixed paraffin-embedded autopsy tissue. TCRbeta CDR3 regions were amplified with the immunoSEQ bias-controlled multiplex PCR and sequenced at high throughput. As for the original processing: The immunoSEQ vendor pipeline collapsed and filtered the CDR3 sequences so that the abundance and frequency of each unique TCRbeta CDR3 could be quantified. Dominant CDR3 amino acid sequences were clustered with SARS-CoV-2-specific ImmuneCODE TCRbeta sequences by CD-HIT at a 90% global sequence identity threshold. A clone was classed as hyperexpanded at a frequency of 0.1 to 1 and as large at a frequency of 0.01 to 0.1. For the dominant clones, CDR3 amino acid sequences and V and J gene assignments were confirmed with MiXCR. The R stringdist package was used to calculate Levenshtein distances between the patient clonotypes and the ImmuneCODE hits. TCRdb mirrors the immuneACCESS table, restricted to in-frame sequences. Some clones are absent from its copies; in checked studies, under half trace to an unresolved V gene, and the reason for the others is unknown. The DNA gave D and trimming, while V, J and clone size come from that table. The sample table contains 6,500 to 7,500 clones; only one count was recorded for 78% of them. The biggest ten clones account for approximately 18% of the sample.

After removal of 4 bases from V and 0 bases from J, the junction retains 3 bases not matched to a gene. There are 17 amino acids in the CDR3, from cysteine to phenylalanine inclusive. Only the CDR3 DNA is retained, 51 bases long and in frame from the first base. The germline V gene yields SGHTA for CDR1 and FQGNSA for CDR2. A word on this clone: Its binding antigen is unknown. The sample holds no much larger clone one base away, and base qualities are not on file.

The sequence is built from TRBV7-2 and TRBJ2-7; TRBD2 fits 16 bases in the junction. The origin of this receptor is a man aged 18 to 29 with fulminant myocarditis from multisystem inflammatory syndrome in adults (MIS-A) after COVID-19. Sample: right inferior lung lobe tissue obtained at autopsy. The CDR3 amino acid sequence is: CASSSGTSGGVSYEQYF. The nucleotide sequence is given as TGTGCCAGCAGCTCAGGGACTAGCGGGGGGGTCTCCTACGAGCAGTACTTC. Joined to the reference TRBV7-2 and TRBJ2-7 proteins, this CDR3 gives the full variable domain: GAGVSQSPSNKVTEKGKDVELRCDPISGHTALYWYRQSLGQGLEFLIYFQGNSAPDKSGLPSDRFSAERTGGSVSTLTIQRTQQEDSAVYLCASSSGTSGGVSYEQYFGPGTRLTVT.